The 27 T cell receptor beta chains listed next were all sequenced from one sample in a study of CD8+ T cells in alopecia areata. Treatment here: oral pan-JAK inhibitor, 5-10 mg twice daily. cDNA reverse transcribed from extracted RNA served as the sequencing template. Clones were sequenced by immunoSEQ multiplex PCR, and TCRdb holds only the in-frame ones, with some missing. The sample consists of 200,000 or so clones, nearly 60% of them appearing once. The sequences come from CD4+ T cells sorted from blood, collected at week 24, from a patient treated with tofacitinib. Receptors were obtained from a human donor with alopecia areata.

This chain's CDR3 is CASSQEFRIREPQHF. DNA for the CDR3: TGCGCCAGCAGCCAAGAATTTCGGATAAGGGAGCCCCAGCATTTT. The V and J genes are TRBV4-1 and TRBJ1-5, with no clear D. Looked up from germline, CDR1 is MGHRA and CDR2 is YSYEKL. V was cut by 0 bases and J by 8 bases, with 14 bases left in between. The CDR3 extends over 15 amino acids.

This sequence joins TRBV7-9 and TRBJ2-1, with 13 bases lining up with TRBD2. In germline, CDR1 is SEHNR, CDR2 FQNEAQ (reference sequence). V was clipped by 4 bases and J by 3 bases; unmatched bases: 6. The CDR3 runs to 17 residues. CDR3 region: CASSSSRTSGGYNEQFF. The CDR3 region has the DNA TGTGCCAGCAGCTCGAGCCGGACTAGCGGGGGCTACAATGAGCAGTTCTTC.

The chain uses TRBV30 and TRBJ1-1, with D possibly being TRBD1 (5 bases). The CDR3 runs 13 residues. The germline V gene encodes CDR1 GTSNPN and CDR2 SVGIG (reference sequence). Trimming shortened V by 1 base and J by 5 bases, and 11 bases separated the two germline ends. CDR3 in DNA: TGTGCCTGGAGTGAAGGGCGGGGGACTGAAGCTTTCTTT. It yields the protein CAWSEGRGTEAFF.

The chain has TRBV4-3 and TRBJ1-4; the D gene is possibly TRBD1 (5 bases). This CDR3 spans 16 amino acids. V gave up 2 bases and J gave up 5 bases, with 15 bases separating them. Germline-derived CDR1 and CDR2 are LGHNA and YSLEER. CDR3 nucleotides: TGCGCCAGCAGCCAAAAGGGGCAGCACCTAAATGAAAAACTGTTTTTT. Its translation is CASSQKGQHLNEKLFF.

The J gene is TRBJ1-2, the V gene TRBV29-1; no clear D. Per the germline V gene, CDR1 is SQVTM and CDR2 is ANQGSEA. V lost 4 bases and J 0 bases, leaving 9 bases between the germline ends. CDR3 length: 13 residues. CDR3 loop: CSVAGRANYGYTF. The CDR3, as DNA: TGCAGCGTTGCAGGCCGGGCTAACTATGGCTACACCTTC.

This rearrangement joins TRBV12-5 to TRBJ2-7, with 10 bases fitting TRBD1. The V segment lost 6 bases and the J segment 5 bases; nucleotides outside the gene matches: 7. CDR1 is LGHNT and CDR2 is FRNRAP in the germline V gene. This CDR3 spans 14 amino acids. The CDR3 DNA reads TGTGCTAGTGGCCCGGGACAGGGGTTCGACGAGCAGTACTTC. Its translation: CASGPGQGFDEQYF.

This rearrangement joins TRBV30 to TRBJ1-1; D might be TRBD1 (5 bases). V lost 2 bases and J lost 0, with 7 bases in between. The CDR3 spans 13 residues. Per the germline V gene, CDR1 is GTSNPN and CDR2 is SVGIG (reference sequence). DNA of the CDR3: TGTGCCTGGAGTCGGGGGGTGAACACTGAAGCTTTCTTT. Its translation: CAWSRGVNTEAFF.

The chain employs TRBV2 and TRBJ2-5; 8 nucleotides align to TRBD2. With V trimmed by 8 bases and J by 3 bases, 2 bases remained unmatched. Germline V CDR1 and CDR2: SNHLY, FYNNEI. This CDR3 contains 12 residues. In nucleotides, the CDR3 is TGTGCCAGCGAAGCGGGGGAAGAGACCCAGTACTTC. Protein product: CASEAGEETQYF. Full variable domain (missing parts from reference TRBV2 and TRBJ2-5): EPEVTQTPSHQVTQMGQEVILRCVPISNHLYFYWYRQILGQKVEFLVSFYNNEISEKSEIFDDQFSVERPDGSNFTLKIRSTKLEDSAMYFCASEAGEETQYFGPGTRLLVL.

CDR3 in amino acids: CAWNPGQRLYEQYF. In DNA, the CDR3 is TGTGCCTGGAATCCGGGACAGAGGTTGTACGAGCAGTACTTC. V gene TRBV30 combines with J gene TRBJ2-7, with 7 positions matching TRBD1. The CDR3 runs 14 residues. Trimming took 4 bases from V and 4 from J; bases not matched to a gene: 10. Germline CDR1 is GTSNPN and CDR2 is SVGIG (reference sequence).

The rearrangement uses TRBV7-2 and TRBJ2-3; 7 bases align to TRBD1. V was pared by 1 base and J by 2 bases, with 6 bases of the junction left unmatched. The CDR3 has 16 residues. Per germline, CDR1 SGHTA and CDR2 FQGNSA. The chain's CDR3 is CASSLGRGRNTDTQYF. CDR3 DNA sequence: TGTGCCAGCAGCTTAGGAAGGGGGCGGAACACAGATACGCAGTATTTT.

In this sample, this clone turned up a few times. V is TRBV21-1 and J is TRBJ2-6. TRBV21-1 is reported as a pseudogene. This CDR3 spans 15 amino acids. CDR3 sequence: CASSALLTGANVLTF. CDR3 DNA sequence: TGTGCCAGCAGCGCCCTTCTCACCGGGGCCAACGTCCTGACTTTC.

This sequence joins TRBV5-1 and TRBJ2-3; D is undetermined. The CDR3 is 15 residues long. CDR1 and CDR2 (germline): SGHRS, YFSETQ. V was shortened by 0 bases and J by 0 bases, with 8 bases between the two germline ends. The CDR3 nucleotides read TGCGCCAGCAGCTTGGCCGACGGAAGCACAGATACGCAGTATTTT. It is translated as CASSLADGSTDTQYF.

The V gene is TRBV18, the J gene TRBJ1-6; 8 bases are shared with TRBD1. The germline gives CDR1 KGHSH, CDR2 LQKENI. The CDR3 spans 16 residues. With 2 bases clipped from V and 9 bases from J, the junction kept 9 bases outside the gene matches. The CDR3 DNA sequence: TGTGCCAGCTCACCAAAGGCTGGACAGGGAAGTTCACCCCTCCACTTT. This translates into CASSPKAGQGSSPLHF.

The chain carries TRBV6-5 and TRBJ1-2, with a possible D match to TRBD1 (6 bases). V lost 6 bases and J 4 bases, leaving 12 bases between the germline ends. The CDR3 consists of 13 residues. Germline V gives CDR1 MNHEY, CDR2 SVGAGI. CDR3 sequence (DNA): TGTGCCAGCAGCGCCGACAGGTTCTATGGCTACACCTTC. Its protein is CASSADRFYGYTF.

The sample holds a few counts of this clone. This chain joins TRBV5-4 and TRBJ2-2; perhaps TRBD1 as D (5 bases). Germline V gene lookup returns CDR1 SGHNT and CDR2 YYREEE (reference sequence). V lost 4 bases, J lost 3 bases, and 10 bases lay in between. The CDR3 sequence is 14 residues long. The CDR3 sequence is CASSQDSHTGELFF. The CDR3, as DNA: TGTGCCAGCAGCCAAGACAGTCACACCGGGGAGCTGTTTTTT.

The J gene is TRBJ2-3, the V gene TRBV28; the match to TRBD2 covers 9 bases. V lost 6 bases to trimming and J lost 4 bases; unmatched junction nucleotides: 5. The CDR3 length is 14 residues. The V gene's germline CDR1 is MDHEN and CDR2 SYDVKM. The CDR3 DNA sequence: TGTGCCAGCAGCTCAGCGGGAGGCTCAGATACGCAGTATTTT. Its protein product is CASSSAGGSDTQYF. Looking up the rest from reference TRBV28 and TRBJ2-3 gives the full variable domain: DVKVTQSSRYLVKRTGEKVFLECVQDMDHENMFWYRQDPGLGLRLIYFSYDVKMKEKGDIPEGYSVSREKKERFSLILESASTNQTSMYLCASSSAGGSDTQYFGPGTRLTVL.

By share of the sample, this clone is medium-sized. The J gene is TRBJ2-5, the V gene TRBV10-3, with TRBD2 identical over 9 bases. CDR1 ENHRY and CDR2 SYGVKD come from the germline V gene. V shed 2 bases, J shed 5 bases, and the junction held 6 bases outside the gene matches. The CDR3 covers 15 residues. The CDR3 DNA reads TGTGCCATCAGTGAGATAGCGGGAGTGCGGGAGACCCAGTACTTC. Amino acid sequence: CAISEIAGVRETQYF.

On this clone itself: Other nucleotide sequences from this sample produce the same CDR3. This chain uses TRBV5-1 with TRBJ2-3; D gene uncertain. The V end lost 0 bases, the J end lost 3 bases, and 5 bases lay between the germline ends. This CDR3 is built from 13 residues. Germline lookup yields CDR1 SGHRS and CDR2 YFSETQ. DNA for the CDR3: TGCGCCAGCAGCTTGGGGGAAACAGATACGCAGTATTTT. It yields the protein CASSLGETDTQYF.

The table lists this clone with a few counts. The chain is built from TRBV5-1 and TRBJ2-7; tentatively, D is TRBD1 (6 bases). CDR1 SGHRS and CDR2 YFSETQ come from the germline V gene. The length of the CDR3 is 16 residues. V lost 4 bases and J lost 3, with 20 bases in between. In DNA, the CDR3 is TGCGCCAGCAGCCCCTCAACTGCGGACAGCTTCTACGAGCAGTACTTC. Translation: CASSPSTADSFYEQYF.

This chain joins TRBV6-1 and TRBJ1-5; the match to TRBD1 covers 10 bases. V trimming: 5 bases; J trimming: 10 bases; junction bases outside the gene matches: 5. Germline V gene data show CDR1 as MNHNS and CDR2 as SASEGT. This CDR3 comprises 13 residues. CDR3: CASSLDRGSPQHF. CDR3 DNA sequence: TGTGCCAGCAGTTTGGACAGGGGGTCACCCCAGCATTTT.

V and J are TRBV28 and TRBJ2-1; TRBD2 matches at 9 bases. The CDR3 spans 16 residues. CDR1 and CDR2 from the germline V gene are MDHEN and SYDVKM. Trimming removed 4 bases from V and 0 bases from J; junction bases left unmatched: 4. The CDR3 region is CASSSISGGSYNEQFF. In DNA, the CDR3 is TGTGCCAGCAGTTCGATTAGCGGGGGCTCCTACAATGAGCAGTTCTTC.

The V call is TRBV18, the J call TRBJ2-4; D ambiguous. The germline V gene encodes CDR1 KGHSH and CDR2 LQKENI. Between the trimmed V and J ends, which lost 0 bases and 6 bases, there was a span of 9 bases. The CDR3 length is 14 residues. The CDR3 protein is CASSPPNELNIQYF. The CDR3 DNA is TGTGCCAGCTCACCACCAAACGAATTAAACATTCAGTACTTC.

This chain uses TRBV7-9 with TRBJ1-1; TRBD1 agrees at 8 bases. CDR1 SEHNR and CDR2 FQNEAQ come from the germline V gene (reference sequence). The V and J ends lost 5 bases and 6 bases, in that order; junction bases with no gene match: 5. CDR3 length: 13 amino acids. CDR3 nucleotides: TGTGCCAGCAGCAAAGACAGGGGCGCTGAAGCTTTCTTT. Translation: CASSKDRGAEAFF.

The chain carries TRBV5-1 and TRBJ2-7, with 9 bases that match TRBD1. V lost 2 bases and J lost 2; bases outside the gene matches: 2. In germline, CDR1 is SGHRS, CDR2 YFSETQ. The CDR3 is made up of 14 amino acids. The CDR3 DNA sequence: TGCGCCAGCAGCTTTACAGGGGGCACCTACGAGCAGTACTTC. Its translation is CASSFTGGTYEQYF.

The chain carries TRBV7-2 and TRBJ2-5, with D unresolved. The CDR3 extends over 14 amino acids. Germline CDR1 is SGHTA and CDR2 is FQGNSA. V lost 0 bases to trimming and J lost 4 bases, with 9 bases between them. CDR3: CASSLASTTETQYF. The CDR3 bases are TGTGCCAGCAGCTTAGCTTCCACTACAGAGACCCAGTACTTC.

This chain joins TRBV5-1 and TRBJ2-3, with 10 bases lining up with TRBD2. From germline, CDR1 is SGHRS and CDR2 YFSETQ. The J segment lost 1 base and the V segment lost 0 bases, leaving 5 bases of the junction unmatched. The CDR3 covers 17 residues. The CDR3 reads CASSLVASGGRTDTQYF. CDR3 coding DNA: TGCGCCAGCAGCTTGGTGGCTAGCGGGGGACGCACAGATACGCAGTATTTT. The whole variable domain, remainder taken from reference TRBV5-1 and TRBJ2-3, is KAGVTQTPRYLIKTRGQQVTLSCSPISGHRSVSWYQQTPGQGLQFLFEYFSETQRNKGNFPGRFSGRQFSNSRSEMNVSTLELGDSALYLCASSLVASGGRTDTQYFGPGTRLTVL.

The chain couples TRBV30 to TRBJ2-1; TRBD2 might be the D (5 bases). The CDR3 is 13 amino acids. Germline loops: CDR1 GTSNPN, CDR2 SVGIG (reference sequence). Trimming took 2 bases from V and 12 from J, leaving 17 bases between them. CDR3 DNA sequence: TGTGCCTGGAGTTATAGAGGGTTTGATCGGCAGTTCTTC. It encodes CAWSYRGFDRQFF.